Following are 14 T cell receptor beta chains from one sample sequenced in a study of T cells after yellow fever vaccination. TCRdb passed the 5' RACE reads through MiXCR, listing each CDR3 protein once. Among approximately 300,000 distinct CDR3 sequences listed, around 10% were seen once. Sequenced here: CD4+ T cells sorted from PBMCs, sampled 45 days after the yellow fever booster vaccination. These receptors were obtained from a man in his late teens or twenties who received the YFV17D yellow fever vaccine.

The V and J genes are TRBV20-1 and TRBJ1-3; tentatively, D is TRBD1 (5 bases). The CDR3 covers 14 residues. Trimming stripped 6 bases from V and 2 bases from J, with 14 bases between. Germline-derived CDR1 and CDR2 are DFQATT and SNEGSKA (reference sequence). The CDR3 sequence is CSASLGVAGNTIYF. In nucleotides, the CDR3 is TGCAGTGCCTCCCTGGGGGTGGCTGGAAACACCATATATTTT.

This chain uses TRBV6-5 with TRBJ2-7, with a possible D match to TRBD2 (6 bases). The CDR3 runs 16 residues. Trimming took off 6 bases at V and 3 bases at J, with 21 bases between the two ends. Germline V lookup: CDR1 MNHEY, CDR2 SVGAGI. Here the CDR3 reads CASRLMKSGYDYEQYF. In DNA form, the CDR3 reads TGTGCCAGCAGATTGATGAAAAGCGGGTACGACTACGAGCAGTACTTC.

This clonotype was detected many times. The chain carries TRBV5-1 and TRBJ2-3; D is ambiguous. The germline gives CDR1 SGHRS, CDR2 YFSETQ. The V gene lost 0 bases and the J gene lost 2 bases, with 4 bases spanning the gap. The CDR3 sequence is 13 residues long. DNA for the CDR3: TGCGCCAGCAGCTTGGCCAACACAGATACGCAGTATTTT. It specifies CASSLANTDTQYF.

This clonotype has only a few counts. The chain links TRBV12-3 or TRBV12-4 to TRBJ2-1; the D gene is possibly TRBD2 (6 bases). Trimming stripped 0 bases from V and 2 bases from J, with 11 bases between. This CDR3 has 16 amino acids. The CDR3 loop reads CASSLAVGGTYNEQFF. The CDR3 DNA is TGTGCCAGCAGTTTAGCTGTGGGGGGTACCTACAATGAGCAGTTCTTC.

The chain joins TRBV5-1 to TRBJ1-1, with a weak D call TRBD1 (5 bases). V was pared by 5 bases and J by 5 bases, with 19 bases between. Germline CDR1 is SGHRS and CDR2 is YFSETQ. There are 15 residues in the CDR3. CDR3 in amino acids: CASRFAAGEVTEAFF. The CDR3, as DNA: TGCGCCAGCAGGTTTGCGGCGGGGGAGGTAACTGAAGCTTTCTTT.

This clonotype was found many times. The chain joins TRBV29-1 to TRBJ2-3; 11 nucleotides align to TRBD2. The trim removed 0 bases at V and 11 bases at J, leaving 7 bases unmatched. Germline CDR1 reads SQVTM; CDR2 reads ANQGSEA. The CDR3 runs to 14 residues. The CDR3 DNA follows: TGCAGCGTTGAAGATCTGACTAGCGGGGATTGGCAGTATTTT. Encoded protein: CSVEDLTSGDWQYF.

The gene calls are TRBV15 and TRBJ2-1; 11 nucleotides line up with TRBD1. The CDR3 loop spans 15 amino acids. With 2 bases clipped from V and 8 bases from J, the junction kept 5 bases outside the gene matches. Germline V gene lookup returns CDR1 LNHNV and CDR2 YYDKDF (reference sequence). The CDR3 region is CATSRSGTGGHEQFF. In DNA, the CDR3 is TGTGCCACCAGCAGATCAGGGACAGGGGGACATGAGCAGTTCTTC.

At least ten counts were recorded for this clonotype. The chain is built from TRBV9 and TRBJ2-1; D may be TRBD2 (6 bases). The CDR3 sequence is 15 residues long. Germline V CDR1 and CDR2: SGDLS, YYNGEE. V was trimmed by 1 base and J by 1 base, leaving 9 bases between them. CDR3 protein: CASSVSSDSYNEQFF. The CDR3 region has the DNA TGTGCCAGCAGCGTATCTAGCGATTCCTACAATGAGCAGTTCTTC.

The genes are TRBV20-1 and TRBJ2-3; 9 bases are shared with TRBD2. The trim removed 3 bases at V and 4 bases at J, leaving 8 bases unmatched. From germline, CDR1 is DFQATT and CDR2 SNEGSKA (reference sequence). The CDR3 runs 15 residues. CDR3 region: CSASKSSGGPDTQYF. Written as DNA, the CDR3 is TGCAGTGCTAGCAAGAGTAGCGGGGGCCCAGATACGCAGTATTTT.

This clonotype was seen a handful of times. This sequence joins TRBV24-1 and TRBJ2-7; D may be TRBD1 or TRBD2 (5 bases each). The CDR3 totals 14 residues. The V end was cut by 0 bases, the J end by 3 bases, with 8 bases between. Germline V gives CDR1 KGHDR, CDR2 SFDVKD. CDR3 nucleotide sequence: TGTGCCACCAGTGATTTGCCAGGGAGCTACGAGCAGTACGTC. Translation: CATSDLPGSYEQYV.

This clonotype was observed at least ten times. J is TRBJ2-1 and V is TRBV2; 9 positions agree with TRBD2. Germline V lookup: CDR1 SNHLY, CDR2 FYNNEI. V gave up 3 bases and J gave up 9 bases; unmatched junction bases: 9. This CDR3 is 15 amino acids long. CDR3 region: CASSELAGSSGEQFF. Here the CDR3 DNA reads TGTGCCAGCAGTGAGCTAGCGGGGTCTTCGGGTGAGCAGTTCTTC.

The CDR3 is CATRGGLGNTEAFF. CDR3 DNA: TGTGCCACCAGAGGGGGACTTGGAAACACTGAAGCTTTCTTT. The chain is built from TRBV24-1 and TRBJ1-1, with a tentative D call TRBD1 (6 bases). CDR3 length equals 14 residues. The germline gives CDR1 KGHDR, CDR2 SFDVKD. V lost 7 bases to trimming and J lost 2 bases, with 13 bases between them.

The chain carries TRBV4-3 and TRBJ1-5; no clear D. Germline CDR1 LGHNA, CDR2 YSLEER. The CDR3 runs 13 residues. Trimming removed 2 bases from V and 10 bases from J, with 12 bases in between. CDR3 sequence: CASSQTPLLPQHF. Here the CDR3 DNA reads TGCGCCAGCAGCCAAACCCCCCTCCTACCCCAGCATTTT.

This clonotype has only a few counts. The chain recombines TRBV7-9 with TRBJ2-5, with 9 bases fitting TRBD2. CDR3 length: 18 residues. Trimming removed 5 bases from V and 5 bases from J; junction bases left unmatched: 18. Germline V gives CDR1 SEHNR, CDR2 FQNEAQ (reference sequence). CDR3 nucleotide sequence: TGTGCCAGCAGCCCCGGGACTAGCCATCGGGGGGGCATGGAGACCCAGTACTTC. It encodes CASSPGTSHRGGMETQYF.